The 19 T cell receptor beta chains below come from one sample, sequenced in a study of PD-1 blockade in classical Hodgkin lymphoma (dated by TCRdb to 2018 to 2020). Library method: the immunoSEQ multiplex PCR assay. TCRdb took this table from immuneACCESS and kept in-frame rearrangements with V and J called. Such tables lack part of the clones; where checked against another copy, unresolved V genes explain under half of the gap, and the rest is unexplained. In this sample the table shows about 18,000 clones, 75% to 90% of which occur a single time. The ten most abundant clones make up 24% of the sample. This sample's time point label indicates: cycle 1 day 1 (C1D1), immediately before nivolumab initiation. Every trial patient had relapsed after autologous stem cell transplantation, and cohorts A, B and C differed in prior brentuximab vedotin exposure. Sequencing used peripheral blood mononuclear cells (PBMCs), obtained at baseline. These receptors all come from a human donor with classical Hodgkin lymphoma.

CDR3 loop: CASSPGAEGQGTYSYNEQFF. The CDR3 DNA sequence: TGTGCCAGCAGCCCCGGGGCGGAGGGACAGGGGACATACTCCTACAATGAGCAGTTCTTC. The chain uses TRBV9 and TRBJ2-1; TRBD1 aligns across 10 bases. V gave up 4 bases and J gave up 0 bases; unmatched junction bases: 16. Germline values: CDR1 SGDLS, CDR2 YYNGEE. CDR3 length equals 20 residues.

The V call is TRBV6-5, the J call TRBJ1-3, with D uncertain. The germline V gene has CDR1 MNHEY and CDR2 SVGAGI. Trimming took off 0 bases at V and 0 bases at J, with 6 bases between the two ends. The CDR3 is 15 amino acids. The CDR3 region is CASSYSVNSGNTIYF. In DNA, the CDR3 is TGTGCCAGCAGTTACTCGGTAAACTCTGGAAACACCATATATTTT.

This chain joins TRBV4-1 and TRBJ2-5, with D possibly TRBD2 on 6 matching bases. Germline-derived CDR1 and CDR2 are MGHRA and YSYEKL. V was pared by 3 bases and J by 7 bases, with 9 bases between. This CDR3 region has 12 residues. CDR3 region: CASSHPEGTQYF. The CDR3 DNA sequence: TGCGCCAGCAGCCACCCGGAGGGGACCCAGTACTTC.

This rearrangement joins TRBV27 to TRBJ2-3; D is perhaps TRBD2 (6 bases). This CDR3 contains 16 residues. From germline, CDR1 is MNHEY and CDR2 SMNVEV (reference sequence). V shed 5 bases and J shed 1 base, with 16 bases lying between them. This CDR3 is CASSPRSGLGTDTQYF. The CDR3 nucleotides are TGTGCCAGCAGTCCCCGCAGCGGGTTGGGCACAGATACGCAGTATTTT.

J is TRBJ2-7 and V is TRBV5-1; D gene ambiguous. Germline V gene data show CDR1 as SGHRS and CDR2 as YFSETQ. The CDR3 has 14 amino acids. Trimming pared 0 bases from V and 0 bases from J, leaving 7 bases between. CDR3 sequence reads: CASSLVWDSYEQYF. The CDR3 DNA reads TGCGCCAGCAGCTTGGTATGGGACTCCTACGAGCAGTACTTC.

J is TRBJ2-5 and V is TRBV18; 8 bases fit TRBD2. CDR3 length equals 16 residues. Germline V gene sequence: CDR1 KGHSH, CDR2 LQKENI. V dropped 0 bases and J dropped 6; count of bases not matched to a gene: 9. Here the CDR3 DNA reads TGTGCCAGCTCACCACCTGCGGGGGGCCCCATAAAGACCCAGTACTTC. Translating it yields CASSPPAGGPIKTQYF.

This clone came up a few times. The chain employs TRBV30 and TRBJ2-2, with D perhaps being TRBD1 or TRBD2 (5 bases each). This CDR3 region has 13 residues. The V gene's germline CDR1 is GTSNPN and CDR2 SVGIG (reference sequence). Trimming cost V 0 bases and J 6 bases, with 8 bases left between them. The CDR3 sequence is CAWSVRGPGELFF. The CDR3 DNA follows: TGTGCCTGGAGTGTGAGGGGACCCGGGGAGCTGTTTTTT.

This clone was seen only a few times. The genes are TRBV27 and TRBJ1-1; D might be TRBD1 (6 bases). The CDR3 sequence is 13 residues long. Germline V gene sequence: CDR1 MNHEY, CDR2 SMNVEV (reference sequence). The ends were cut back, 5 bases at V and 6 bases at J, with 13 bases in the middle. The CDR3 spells CASSLGQRAEAFF. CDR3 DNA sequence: TGTGCCAGCAGTCTCGGACAGAGGGCTGAAGCTTTCTTT.

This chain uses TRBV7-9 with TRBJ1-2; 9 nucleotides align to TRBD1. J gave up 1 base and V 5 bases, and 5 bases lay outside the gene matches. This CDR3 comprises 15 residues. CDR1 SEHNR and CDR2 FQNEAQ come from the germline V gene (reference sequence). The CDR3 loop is CASSLPDRGNYGYTF. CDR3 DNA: TGTGCCAGCAGCCTCCCGGACAGGGGTAACTATGGCTACACCTTC.

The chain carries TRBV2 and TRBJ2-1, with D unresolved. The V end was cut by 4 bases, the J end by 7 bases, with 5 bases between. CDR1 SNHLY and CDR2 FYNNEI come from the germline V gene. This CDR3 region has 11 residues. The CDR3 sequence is CASSVWNEQFF. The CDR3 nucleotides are TGTGCCAGCAGTGTCTGGAATGAGCAGTTCTTC.

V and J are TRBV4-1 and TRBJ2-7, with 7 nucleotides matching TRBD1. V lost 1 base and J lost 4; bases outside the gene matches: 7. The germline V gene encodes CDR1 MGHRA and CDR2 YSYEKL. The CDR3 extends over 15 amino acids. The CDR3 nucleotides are TGCGCCAGCAGCCAAGGTTCCACAGGGGTTTACGAGCAGTACTTC. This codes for CASSQGSTGVYEQYF.

CDR3 in amino acids: CASSGGLNTGELFF. CDR3 nucleotide sequence: TGTGCCAGCAGCGGGGGGCTGAACACCGGGGAGCTGTTTTTT. The rearrangement links TRBV6-5 to TRBJ2-2; D possibly corresponds to TRBD2 (7 bases). From germline, CDR1 is MNHEY and CDR2 SVGAGI. V gave up 6 bases and J gave up 1 base, with 9 bases separating them. The CDR3 consists of 14 residues.

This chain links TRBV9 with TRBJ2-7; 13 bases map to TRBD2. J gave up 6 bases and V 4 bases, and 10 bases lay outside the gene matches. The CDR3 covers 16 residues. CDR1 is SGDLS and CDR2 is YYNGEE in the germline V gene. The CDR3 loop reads CASSTRGTSGEGEQYF. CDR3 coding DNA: TGTGCCAGCAGCACCCGAGGGACTAGCGGGGAAGGCGAGCAGTACTTC.

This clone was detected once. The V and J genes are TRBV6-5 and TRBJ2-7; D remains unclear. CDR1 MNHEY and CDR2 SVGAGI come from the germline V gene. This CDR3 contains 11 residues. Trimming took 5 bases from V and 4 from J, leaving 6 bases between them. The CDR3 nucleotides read TGTGCCAGCAGTATTATATACGAGCAGTACTTC. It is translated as CASSIIYEQYF.

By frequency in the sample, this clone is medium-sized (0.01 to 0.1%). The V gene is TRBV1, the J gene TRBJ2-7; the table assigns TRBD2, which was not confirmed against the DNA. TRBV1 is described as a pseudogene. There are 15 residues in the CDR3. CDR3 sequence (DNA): TGCAGGGAAGAGCACGCCGGGACTGAAGATGGGGAGCAGTACTTC. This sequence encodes CREEHAGTEDGEQYF.

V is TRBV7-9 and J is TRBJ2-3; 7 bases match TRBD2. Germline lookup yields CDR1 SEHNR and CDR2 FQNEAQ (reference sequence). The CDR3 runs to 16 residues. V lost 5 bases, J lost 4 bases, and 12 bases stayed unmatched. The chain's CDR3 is CASSELRGIIPDTQYF. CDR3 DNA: TGTGCCAGCAGCGAACTGCGGGGGATCATCCCAGATACGCAGTATTTT.

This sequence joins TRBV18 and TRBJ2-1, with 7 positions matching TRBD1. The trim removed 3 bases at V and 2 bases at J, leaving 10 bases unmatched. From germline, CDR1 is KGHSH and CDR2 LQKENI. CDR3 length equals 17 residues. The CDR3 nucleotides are TGTGCCAGCTCACCCCGATTAGGGGGCGAGACCTACAATGAGCAGTTCTTC. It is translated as CASSPRLGGETYNEQFF.

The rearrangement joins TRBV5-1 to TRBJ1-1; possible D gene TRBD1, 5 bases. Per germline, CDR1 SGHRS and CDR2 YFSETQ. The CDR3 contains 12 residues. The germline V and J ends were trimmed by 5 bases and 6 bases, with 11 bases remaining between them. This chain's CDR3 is CASRYGQSEAFF. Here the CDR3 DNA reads TGCGCCAGCAGATACGGACAATCTGAAGCTTTCTTT.

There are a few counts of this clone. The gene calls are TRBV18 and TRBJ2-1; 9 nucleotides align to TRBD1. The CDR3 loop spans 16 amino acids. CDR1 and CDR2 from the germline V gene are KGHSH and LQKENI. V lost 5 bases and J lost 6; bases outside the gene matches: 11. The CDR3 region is CASSSTGTGRLNEQFF. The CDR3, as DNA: TGTGCCAGCTCATCTACCGGGACAGGGAGGCTCAATGAGCAGTTCTTC. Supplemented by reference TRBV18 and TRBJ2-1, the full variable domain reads NAGVMQNPRHLVRRRGQEARLRCSPMKGHSHVYWYRQLPEEGLKFMVYLQKENIIDESGMPKERFSAEFPKEGPSILRIQQVVRGDSAAYFCASSSTGTGRLNEQFFGPGTRLTVL.